This passage covers 7 T cell receptor beta chains from one sample sequenced in a study of post-analysis software for immune sequencing data. Study-level points and caveats: TRBV5-6, TRBV5-1 and TRBV20-1 belonged to a set of about five TRBV segments that were more frequent in patients than controls.

No antigen has been identified for these receptors. Incorporated into the TCR beta cDNA libraries were unique molecular identifiers, which served to reduce PCR and sequencing biases. Using its own MiXCR run on the PCR reads, TCRdb lists one record per CDR3 protein. There are under 900,000 distinct CDR3 sequences in the sample; roughly 50% occur only once, and 4% to 5.5% lies in the top ten. Sequencing was performed on blood. Source of these receptors: a girl aged 10-17 years with multiple sclerosis.

This clonotype appeared a single time. The chain couples TRBV20-1 to TRBJ2-1, with a tentative D call TRBD2 (6 bases). CDR3 length equals 16 residues. Trimming pared 2 bases from V and 0 bases from J, leaving 14 bases between. Looked up from germline, CDR1 is DFQATT and CDR2 is SNEGSKA (reference sequence). In DNA form, the CDR3 reads TGCAGTGCTAGATCTCCTAGCGCTACCTCCTACAATGAGCAGTTCTTC. The encoded protein is CSARSPSATSYNEQFF.

The CDR3 coding sequence is TGCGCCAGCAGCCAAGATGAGGGGCTGGGAAGCAATCAGCCCCAGCATTTT. This codes for CASSQDEGLGSNQPQHF. The gene calls are TRBV4-1 and TRBJ1-5, with a tentative D call TRBD1 (5 bases). Looked up from germline, CDR1 is MGHRA and CDR2 is YSYEKL. V shed 0 bases and J shed 1 base, with 13 bases lying between them. The CDR3 loop spans 17 amino acids.

This sequence joins TRBV12-3 or TRBV12-4 and TRBJ2-3; 10 bases are shared with TRBD2. There are 18 residues in the CDR3. The ends lost 3 bases at V and 4 bases at J; junction bases unmatched: 13. The CDR3 is CASSFTASGSSFADTQYF. CDR3 nucleotides: TGTGCCAGCAGTTTCACGGCTAGCGGGAGTTCGTTCGCAGATACGCAGTATTTT.

The chain uses TRBV6-4 and TRBJ2-5, with 8 bases that match TRBD2. V was pared by 0 bases and J by 4 bases, with 4 bases of the junction left unmatched. Germline-derived CDR1 and CDR2 are MRHNA and SNTAGT. The CDR3 sequence is 15 residues long. The CDR3 DNA is TGTGCCAGCAGTGACTCCGCGGGGGGCCGAGAGACCCAGTACTTC. Its protein is CASSDSAGGRETQYF.

The CDR3 bases are TGCGCCAGCAGCTGGGGGGGGACAGGCACAGATACGCAGTATTTT. This sequence encodes CASSWGGTGTDTQYF. This chain links TRBV5-1 with TRBJ2-3; perhaps D is TRBD1 or TRBD2 (7 bases each). V lost 3 bases to trimming and J lost 1 base, with 12 bases between them. The germline CDR1 and CDR2 sequences are SGHRS and YFSETQ. The length of the CDR3 is 15 residues.

Only a few counts were recorded for this clonotype. Written as DNA, the CDR3 is TGCAGTGCTAGCCCGTCCGGGGTCCAAAACATTCAGTACTTC. Protein product: CSASPSGVQNIQYF. The chain carries TRBV20-1 and TRBJ2-4; the D gene is possibly TRBD2 (5 bases). The CDR3 sequence is 14 residues long. V was trimmed by 3 bases and J by 5 bases, leaving 14 bases between them. CDR1 is DFQATT, CDR2 SNEGSKA, per germline (reference sequence).

The rearrangement uses TRBV10-3 and TRBJ2-5; TRBD2 aligns across 7 bases. The junction had 1 base not matched to a gene; V was cut back by 2 bases and J by 1 base. Germline V CDR1 and CDR2: ENHRY, SYGVKD. There are 14 residues in the CDR3. The CDR3 sequence is CAISEAGAQETQYF. Here the CDR3 DNA reads TGTGCCATCAGTGAGGCGGGAGCCCAAGAGACCCAGTACTTC.